This T cell receptor beta chain was captured in a study of blood T cell repertoires in COVID-19. The overall study: Samples taken during acute and convalescent COVID-19 were collected in the United States, Italy and Spain. From T cells, B-cell-depleted T cells, or PBMCs came the material, which was cDNA or gDNA.

CDR3 length: 13 residues. V lost 0 bases and J 8 bases, leaving 7 bases between the germline ends. Per the germline V gene, CDR1 is LGHNA and CDR2 is YNFKEQ. Produced via immunoSEQ multiplex PCR; TCRdb's table is partial and in-frame only. In the table there are more than 150,000 clones, around four fifths of which are singletons. This clone was recorded a few times. The clonotype was recovered from a young woman with acute or convalescent COVID-19. The gene calls are TRBV4-2 and TRBJ1-4; D is perhaps TRBD1 (5 bases). Sequenced sample: peripheral blood. The CDR3 DNA sequence: TGTGCCAGCAGCCAAGATGGGGGGGAAAAACTGTTTTTT. This translates into CASSQDGGEKLFF.